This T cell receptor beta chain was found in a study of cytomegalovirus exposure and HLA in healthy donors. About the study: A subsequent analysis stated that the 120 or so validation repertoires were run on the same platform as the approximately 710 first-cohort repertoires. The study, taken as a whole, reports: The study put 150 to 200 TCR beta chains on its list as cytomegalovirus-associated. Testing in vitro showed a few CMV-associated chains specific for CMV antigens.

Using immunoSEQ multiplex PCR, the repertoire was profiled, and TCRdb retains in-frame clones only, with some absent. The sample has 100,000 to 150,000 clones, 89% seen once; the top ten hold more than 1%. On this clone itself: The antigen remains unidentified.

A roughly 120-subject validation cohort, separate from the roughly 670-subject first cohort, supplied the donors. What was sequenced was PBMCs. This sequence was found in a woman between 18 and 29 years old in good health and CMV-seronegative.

CDR3 amino acids: CASSQTSGGAGSGDTQYF. The CDR3 coding sequence is TGTGCCAGCAGCCAAACTAGCGGGGGGGCCGGGTCAGGAGATACGCAGTATTTT. This chain joins TRBV5-4 and TRBJ2-3, with TRBD2 identical over 13 bases. V shed 4 bases, J shed 5 bases, and the junction held 13 bases outside the gene matches. CDR1 is SGHNT and CDR2 is YYREEE in the germline V gene (reference sequence). The CDR3 is made up of 18 amino acids.